These T cell receptor beta chains were read from a single sample in a study of blood T cell repertoires in COVID-19. The data were produced by immunoSEQ multiplex PCR, yet TCRdb's version contains in-frame clones alone and is incomplete. Of around 300,000 clones in the sample, approximately 85% were seen once. The sequencing sample was made of peripheral blood. The receptor set was obtained from a woman in her seventies with acute or convalescent COVID-19. The CDR3 runs from the conserved cysteine through the conserved F or W. A D gene is named only where the DNA matches it firmly. The listing skips clone size in some rows; elsewhere it reads once, few, many or a size class.

TRBJ2-3,TRBD1,-,15,TRBV5-1,TGCGCCAGCAGCTCGGACAGGGCGAGCACAGATACGCAGTATTTT,CASSSDRASTDTQYF
TRBJ2-3,TRBD2,-,13,TRBV12-3/TRBV12-4,TGTGCCAGCAGTTTGTGGCGGGGGGATACGCAGTATTTT,CASSLWRGDTQYF
TRBJ2-7,TRBD2,-,14,TRBV6-5,TGTGCCAGCAGTCCCGGGGGGATCCCCTACGAGCAGTACTTC,CASSPGGIPYEQYF
TRBJ1-2,-,-,14,TRBV4-2,TGTGCCAGCAGCCAATTGGGGGGTGGGTCTGGCTACACCTTC,CASSQLGGGSGYTF
TRBJ2-7,TRBD1,-,15,TRBV19,TGTGCCAGTAGTTACGACAGGGCACCCTCCTACGAGCAGTACTTC,CASSYDRAPSYEQYF
TRBJ1-1,TRBD1,-,12,TRBV11-2,TGTGCCAGCAGGACATTGACAGGGGAGGCTTTCTTT,CASRTLTGEAFF
TRBJ2-7,TRBD2,-,14,TRBV5-4,TGTGCCAGCAGTCCCCAGCGGGGGGGTTACGAGCAGTACTTC,CASSPQRGGYEQYF
TRBJ1-1,-,-,13,TRBV6-5,TGTGCCAGCAGTTTGAGTAGGAGCACTGAAGCTTTCTTT,CASSLSRSTEAFF
TRBJ1-1,-,-,15,TRBV19,TGTGCCAGTAGTACCGACCTACTACGCCTCACTGAAGCTTTCTTT,CASSTDLLRLTEAFF
TRBJ1-3,-,-,12,TRBV6-5,TGTGCCAGCAGTCGGGGGGGCTTCGGCATATATTTT,CASSRGGFGIYF
TRBJ1-6,-,-,14,TRBV9,TGTGCCAGCAGCCTTCGCCCTACGAATTCACCCCTCCACTTT,CASSLRPTNSPLHF
TRBJ1-4,-,-,14,TRBV19,TGTGCCAGTAGTATGTCTGGCCCGGGTGAAAAACTGTTTTTT,CASSMSGPGEKLFF
TRBJ1-1,TRBD1,-,17,TRBV4-1,TGCGCCAGCAGCCGACGACAGGGTATTCGGCCGAACACTGAAGCTTTCTTT,CASSRRQGIRPNTEAFF
TRBJ1-4,TRBD1,-,15,TRBV19,TGTGCCAGTAGTGTCTCAGGGGGCCCAAATGAAAAACTGTTTTTT,CASSVSGGPNEKLFF
TRBJ1-2,TRBD1,once,14,TRBV10-2,TGCGCCAGCAGTCGGGACAGGGCGGAGTTCGGCTACACCTTC,CASSRDRAEFGYTF
TRBJ1-2,TRBD1,-,16,TRBV5-1,TGCGCCAGCAGCATACCGGGACAGGGAACGTATGTCGGCTACACCTTC,CASSIPGQGTYVGYTF
TRBJ2-7,TRBD1,-,14,TRBV27,TGTGCCAGCAGAACCGGGACAGGGATCGGCGAGCAGTACTTC,CASRTGTGIGEQYF
TRBJ2-1,-,-,15,TRBV9,TGTGCCAGCAGCAAGACATGGGCAGAGTACAATGAGCAGTTCTTC,CASSKTWAEYNEQFF